The 12 T cell receptor beta chains presented below share a single source sample, sequenced in a study of T-cell reconstitution after alpha-beta-depleted transplantation in children. TCRbeta library construction was performed incorporating unique molecular identifiers. Each CDR3 protein is one row after TCRdb ran MiXCR on the PCR reads. The sample holds some 240,000 distinct CDR3 sequences; around 11% are singletons and the top ten take roughly 2.8%. Sequenced here: PBMCs from the stem cell graft donor, sampled from the stem cell graft. The source of these receptors is a human donor who donated a stem cell graft to a child with acute lymphoblastic leukemia.

This clonotype was recorded at least ten times. The gene calls are TRBV12-3 or TRBV12-4 and TRBJ1-1; D is uncertain. This CDR3 has 13 residues. Trimming shortened V by 3 bases and J by 5 bases, and 10 bases separated the two germline ends. The CDR3 here is CASSLSSDTEAFF. In nucleotides, the CDR3 is TGTGCCAGCAGTTTGTCGTCAGATACTGAAGCTTTCTTT.

This clonotype was recorded at least ten times. CDR3 DNA sequence: TGTGCCACCAGCAGAGATCGGGTCGGAAGTGAAGCTTTCTTT. The encoded protein is CATSRDRVGSEAFF. This chain uses TRBV15 with TRBJ1-1; D gene unclear. There are 14 residues in the CDR3. Trimming cost V 0 bases and J 7 bases, with 12 bases left between them. Germline-derived CDR1 and CDR2 are LNHNV and YYDKDF (reference sequence).

This rearrangement joins TRBV27 to TRBJ2-7, with D maybe TRBD2 (5 bases). The V gene lost 4 bases and the J gene lost 0 bases, with 10 bases spanning the gap. The CDR3 contains 14 residues. The germline CDR1 and CDR2 sequences are MNHEY and SMNVEV (reference sequence). The CDR3 nucleotides are TGTGCCAGCAGTTCCGGACTGAGCTCCTACGAGCAGTACTTC. Residues: CASSSGLSSYEQYF.

This clonotype was seen ten or more times. The genes are TRBV11-2 and TRBJ1-5; D remains unclear. V lost 4 bases, J lost 0 bases, and 10 bases lay in between. CDR3 length: 15 residues. Germline CDR1 reads SGHAT; CDR2 reads FQNNGV. The CDR3 nucleotides are TGTGCCAGCAGCTCCTACGGCCGTAGCAATCAGCCCCAGCATTTT. It is translated as CASSSYGRSNQPQHF.

Ten or more counts support this clonotype. The chain couples TRBV7-9 to TRBJ2-7; TRBD1 matches 8 bases. V lost 7 bases, J lost 7 bases, and 15 bases stayed unmatched. This CDR3 has 15 residues. Germline CDR1 and CDR2: SEHNR and FQNEAQ (reference sequence). The CDR3 bases are TGTGCCAGCACCCCTGGGGACAGGTCCGCTTTGGAGCAGTACTTC. Amino acid sequence: CASTPGDRSALEQYF.

The V call is TRBV19, the J call TRBJ2-7; 11 nucleotides match TRBD1. CDR1 is LNHDA, CDR2 SQIVND, per germline (reference sequence). J gave up 0 bases and V 3 bases, and 1 base lay outside the gene matches. The CDR3 length is 15 residues. Here the CDR3 DNA reads TGTGCCAGTAGTATGGGACAGGGGGACTCCTACGAGCAGTACTTC. This gives the protein CASSMGQGDSYEQYF.

This clonotype has only a few counts. The V and J genes are TRBV7-3 and TRBJ2-7; weak D call: TRBD2 (5 bases). The germline V gene encodes CDR1 SGHTA and CDR2 FQGTGA. The CDR3 length is 13 residues. V lost 3 bases and J 7 bases, leaving 13 bases between the germline ends. The DNA for the CDR3 is TGTGCCAGCAGCTTTCCGACCTCGGGGGAGCAGTACTTC. It specifies CASSFPTSGEQYF.

This clonotype has at least ten counts. V usage is TRBV20-1 and J usage is TRBJ1-5, with 11 bases identical to TRBD1. Germline V gives CDR1 DFQATT, CDR2 SNEGSKA (reference sequence). This CDR3 contains 15 residues. V lost 3 bases, J lost 5 bases, and 6 bases stayed unmatched. CDR3 protein: CSASTGTGGYQPQHF. CDR3 DNA sequence: TGCAGTGCTAGTACCGGGACAGGGGGTTATCAGCCCCAGCATTTT.

This clonotype was counted at least ten times. The rearrangement joins TRBV4-3 to TRBJ2-7; 10 bases map to TRBD1. J lost 6 bases, V lost 0 bases, and 2 bases had no gene match. Germline V gene lookup returns CDR1 LGHNA and CDR2 YSLEER. CDR3 size: 14 residues. The CDR3 is CASSQEDRGTEQYF. The DNA of the CDR3 is TGCGCCAGCAGCCAAGAGGACAGGGGGACCGAGCAGTACTTC.

This chain links TRBV20-1 with TRBJ1-2, with D unclear. Trimming cost V 4 bases and J 4 bases, with 13 bases left between them. The CDR3 runs 13 residues. Germline-derived CDR1 and CDR2 are DFQATT and SNEGSKA (reference sequence). The chain's CDR3 is CSAKIHLSYGYTF. As DNA, the CDR3 is TGCAGTGCTAAAATACACCTTTCCTATGGCTACACCTTC.

Comments on this clonotype: With a much larger clone just one base away, this may be a read error. The CDR3 carries no conserved terminal phenylalanine or tryptophan, so it likely arises from a read error. The V and J genes are TRBV6-5 and TRBJ2-7, with 12 bases aligning to TRBD1. V lost 3 bases, J lost 2 bases, and 11 bases stayed unmatched. The CDR3 has 18 residues. Per the germline V gene, CDR1 is MNHEY and CDR2 is SVGAGI. CDR3: CASSYTGTGGPKAYEQYL. CDR3 DNA: TGTGCCAGCAGTTATACCGGGACAGGGGGCCCCAAAGCCTACGAGCAGTACTTG.

Of note for this clonotype: A much bigger clone sits one base away, suggesting this may be a read error. The chain couples TRBV29-1 to TRBJ2-2; the match to TRBD1 covers 7 bases. Germline CDR1 reads SQVTM; CDR2 reads ANQGSEA. There are 14 residues in the CDR3. The CDR3, as DNA: TGCAGCGTTACAGGGGCACGGAACACCGGGGAGCTGATTTTT. Protein product: CSVTGARNTGELIF.